This T cell receptor beta chain was retrieved from a study of T cells in Graves' hyperthyroidism and ophthalmopathy. Findings and limits, study-wide: Ophthalmopathy was distinguished from stable hyperthyroidism by 13 V-J signatures.

Uncontrolled infections, other autoimmune diseases, pregnancy or lactation led to exclusion of patients. Diagnoses used clinical symptoms, serum thyroxine and TRAb, thyroid ultrasound and orbital computed tomography. This sample holds PBMCs from roughly 10 ml fresh peripheral blood. Amplification of TCR beta CDR3 regions was performed using RNA transcripts as template. In the first-round RT-PCR of the TCR CDR3, the HTBI primer set was used. TCRdb reprocessed the multiplex PCR reads via MiXCR and lists one record per CDR3 protein. The sample has about 410,000 distinct CDR3 sequences; 14% to 15% are singletons. Trimming at V came to 2 bases and at J to 6 bases, leaving 3 bases not matched to a gene. The CDR3 consists of 15 residues. CDR1 and CDR2 from the germline V gene are WNHNN and SYGVQD (reference sequence). On this clonotype itself: Its antigen is not identified.

The source is a man aged 18 to 29 with Graves' ophthalmopathy. This chain connects TRBV10-1 to TRBJ1-5, with 11 bases matching TRBD1. Specimen: blood. CDR3 amino acids: CASSEGDRGVQPQHF. The CDR3 coding sequence is TGCGCCAGCAGTGAGGGGGACAGGGGGGTTCAGCCCCAGCATTTT.